This is a list of T cell receptor beta chains from one sample in a study of T cell changes during pregnancy in multiple sclerosis. Here immunoSEQ multiplex PCR was the method, and the copy in TCRdb shows in-frame clones only, minus some. The sample yields 40,000 to 55,000 clones, around 90% seen once. The source was CD4+ T cells from peripheral blood mononuclear cells, collected after pregnancy. The receptors stem from a female donor in good health, enrolled as a control in a pregnancy study. Both conserved end residues are part of each CDR3. D genes are given only for firm matches. Size is omitted from some rows. Given values are once, few, many or a class for expanded clones.

clone size,J gene,V gene,D gene,CDR3 protein,CDR3 DNA
.,TRBJ2-5,TRBV5-1,TRBD1,CASSPGPGTGSETQYF,TGCGCCAGCAGCCCGGGTCCCGGGACAGGGTCAGAGACCCAGTACTTC
.,TRBJ2-7,TRBV5-1,TRBD1,CASSYGQDTLYEQYF,TGCGCCAGCAGCTACGGACAGGACACCCTCTACGAGCAGTACTTC
.,TRBJ1-5,TRBV5-8,.,CASSFDRNQPQHF,TGTGCCAGCAGCTTCGACAGAAATCAGCCCCAGCATTTT
.,TRBJ2-7,TRBV5-6,TRBD1,CASSFIQGAGQYF,TGTGCCAGCAGCTTCATACAGGGGGCTGGGCAGTACTTC
.,TRBJ2-2,TRBV18,.,CASSPLRDTGELFF,TGTGCCAGCTCACCACTCCGGGACACCGGGGAGCTGTTTTTT
.,TRBJ2-6,TRBV5-1,.,CASSSWGRSGANVLTF,TGCGCCAGCAGCTCTTGGGGCCGATCTGGGGCCAACGTCCTGACTTTC
few,TRBJ2-1,TRBV15,.,CATSRDPTSYNEQFF,TGTGCCACCAGCAGAGATCCGACTAGCTACAATGAGCAGTTCTTC
few,TRBJ1-5,TRBV11-2,.,CASSSVSGGNQPQHF,TGTGCCAGCAGCTCCGTGAGCGGGGGTAATCAGCCCCAGCATTTT
.,TRBJ1-2,TRBV7-9,.,CASGTMGGKTNYGYTF,TGTGCCAGCGGCACAATGGGGGGGAAAACTAACTATGGCTACACCTTC
once,TRBJ2-3,TRBV5-1,TRBD2,CASSNGLAGTDTQYF,TGCGCCAGCAGCAACGGACTAGCGGGAACAGATACGCAGTATTTT
.,TRBJ1-2,TRBV10-3,TRBD1,CAISSGQGPTFNYGYTF,TGTGCCATCAGTTCTGGACAGGGGCCTACCTTTAACTATGGCTACACCTTC
.,TRBJ2-1,TRBV10-3,TRBD2,CAIREFLAGGYNEQFF,TGTGCCATCAGAGAATTCCTAGCGGGAGGGTACAATGAGCAGTTCTTC
.,TRBJ1-3,TRBV18,TRBD1,CASSPDRGLRNTIYF,TGTGCCAGCTCGCCTGACAGGGGGCTGAGAAACACCATATATTTT
.,TRBJ2-1,TRBV27,.,CASSFRPSEYNEQFF,TGTGCCAGCAGTTTCCGACCTAGCGAGTACAATGAGCAGTTCTTC
.,TRBJ2-7,TRBV5-6,.,CASSLGRRSYEQYF,TGTGCCAGCAGCTTAGGACGGAGGTCCTACGAGCAGTACTTC
.,TRBJ2-7,TRBV10-3,.,CAIQSADTYEQYF,TGTGCCATCCAATCCGCCGACACCTACGAGCAGTACTTC
.,TRBJ2-1,TRBV2,.,CASSEGWEGGDEQFF,TGTGCCAGCAGTGAGGGATGGGAGGGGGGGGATGAGCAGTTCTTC
.,TRBJ2-1,TRBV19,.,CASSIESSYNEQFF,TGTGCCAGTAGTATAGAGAGCTCCTACAATGAGCAGTTCTTC
.,TRBJ2-3,TRBV4-1,TRBD2,CASSQGGLPSTDTQYF,TGCGCCAGCAGCCAAGGGGGACTACCGAGCACAGATACGCAGTATTTT
.,TRBJ1-5,TRBV6-1,TRBD1,CASSADVGQGGYQPQHF,TGTGCCAGCAGTGCCGATGTAGGACAGGGGGGGTATCAGCCCCAGCATTTT
.,TRBJ2-1,TRBV5-1,.,CASRGQGSKYEQFF,TGCGCCAGCAGGGGCCAGGGTAGTAAGTATGAGCAGTTCTTC
.,TRBJ1-3,TRBV19,.,CASSITRFSGNTIYF,TGTGCCAGTAGTATTACGCGATTCTCTGGAAACACCATATATTTT
.,TRBJ2-2,TRBV7-9,.,CASSFAQGLGTGELFF,TGTGCCAGCAGCTTCGCCCAGGGGTTGGGCACCGGGGAGCTGTTTTTT
.,TRBJ2-6,TRBV5-4,.,CASSLPGTPASGANVLTF,TGTGCCAGCAGCTTGCCCGGGACACCTGCCTCTGGGGCCAACGTCCTGACTTTC
.,TRBJ1-1,TRBV29-1,TRBD1,CSFGTGNTEAFF,TGCAGCTTTGGGACAGGGAACACTGAAGCTTTCTTT
.,TRBJ2-7,TRBV15,.,CATSRGGTAYEQYF,TGTGCCACCAGCAGGGGAGGTACGGCCTACGAGCAGTACTTC
.,TRBJ1-2,TRBV7-2,TRBD1,CASSLGSGGGGYGYTF,TGTGCCAGCAGCTTAGGATCAGGAGGGGGCGGGTATGGCTACACCTTC
.,TRBJ2-1,TRBV30,TRBD2,CAWTAGTSGSFNEQFF,TGTGCCTGGACGGCCGGGACTAGCGGCTCCTTTAATGAGCAGTTCTTC
.,TRBJ2-7,TRBV7-9,TRBD2,CASSLLAATYEQYF,TGTGCCAGCAGCTTACTAGCGGCTACCTACGAGCAGTACTTC
many,TRBJ1-2,TRBV2,.,CASSQRIYGYTF,TGTGCCAGCAGCCAGAGGATCTATGGCTACACCTTC
.,TRBJ2-3,TRBV19,TRBD2,CASSITPAGSTDTQYF,TGTGCCAGTAGTATTACTCCAGCGGGAAGCACAGATACGCAGTATTTT
.,TRBJ1-1,TRBV7-5,.,CARSLALTIRNTEAFF,TGTGCCAGAAGCTTAGCGCTAACCATAAGGAACACTGAAGCTTTCTTT
.,TRBJ1-4,TRBV14,TRBD1,CASSQRTGGNEKLFF,TGTGCCAGCAGCCAGAGGACAGGGGGAAATGAAAAACTGTTTTTT
.,TRBJ1-1,TRBV7-9,.,CASSFGVLEAFF,TGTGCCAGCAGCTTCGGGGTCTTGGAAGCTTTCTTT
.,TRBJ2-7,TRBV7-2,TRBD1,CASSLGQGSNEQYF,TGTGCCAGCAGCTTGGGACAGGGCAGCAACGAGCAGTACTTC
once,TRBJ1-5,TRBV5-1,.,CASSLWGGINQPQHF,TGCGCCAGCAGCTTGTGGGGAGGGATTAATCAGCCCCAGCATTTT
.,TRBJ2-3,TRBV13,.,CASSLVTQGTDTQYF,TGTGCCAGCAGCTTAGTGACTCAAGGCACAGATACGCAGTATTTT
.,TRBJ1-4,TRBV7-8,TRBD1,CASVAEGQGTEKLFF,TGTGCCAGCGTAGCTGAAGGACAGGGGACGGAAAAACTGTTTTTT
once,TRBJ2-5,TRBV30,TRBD2,CAWSGTRASGNQETQYF,TGTGCCTGGAGTGGGACCCGGGCTAGCGGAAACCAAGAGACCCAGTACTTC
.,TRBJ2-3,TRBV4-2,.,CASSQGWGDPTDTQYF,TGTGCCAGCAGCCAGGGGTGGGGGGACCCTACAGATACGCAGTATTTT
.,TRBJ2-1,TRBV5-1,TRBD2,CASSYLAGGPNEQFF,TGCGCCAGCAGCTACCTAGCGGGAGGGCCCAATGAGCAGTTCTTC
.,TRBJ1-5,TRBV4-1,.,CASSQDPGRSNQPQHF,TGCGCCAGCAGCCAAGATCCTGGGAGGTCAAATCAGCCCCAGCATTTT
.,TRBJ1-6,TRBV7-3,.,CASSAESGAHNSPLHF,TGTGCCAGCAGCGCTGAGTCAGGGGCCCATAATTCACCCCTCCACTTT
.,TRBJ2-7,TRBV6-1,.,CASSIGIIHYEQYF,TGTGCCAGCAGCATCGGGATAATTCACTACGAGCAGTACTTC
.,TRBJ1-2,TRBV10-3,TRBD1,CAIIGTESFGYTF,TGTGCCATCATCGGGACAGAATCTTTCGGCTACACCTTC
.,TRBJ2-1,TRBV28,TRBD2,CASSPSGRASNEQFF,TGTGCCAGCAGTCCTAGCGGGAGGGCCTCTAATGAGCAGTTCTTC
.,TRBJ2-1,TRBV13,TRBD2,CASSSRSGSGNEQFF,TGTGCCAGCAGTTCCCGTAGCGGGAGCGGTAATGAGCAGTTCTTC